Listed below are T cell receptor beta chains from one sample, sequenced in a study of T-cell memory formation after mild COVID-19. TCRdb re-analysed the 5' RACE reads in MiXCR, keeping a single row per CDR3 protein. The data contain approximately 300,000 distinct CDR3 sequences, around 19% of them singletons. The sequenced material came from PBMCs or a T cell subset sorted from them (not recorded which). These receptors were taken from a man aged 18 to 35 who had mild COVID-19 (a few samples of this study predate the infection). Cell type and time point are not known. Both conserved end residues are part of each CDR3. Fields, in order: D gene, J gene, V gene, clone size, CDR3 DNA, CDR3 protein. The D gene is left open where the match is weak. Where a row states a size, it is once, few, many or the class of an expanded clone; other rows omit it.

TRBD1	TRBJ1-2	TRBV20-1	-	TGCAGTGCTATGCCCGGGACAGGGATTGGCTACACCTTC	CSAMPGTGIGYTF
-	TRBJ1-5	TRBV6-2/TRBV6-3	-	TGTGCCAGCAGTTACGGCAGTCAGCCCCAGCATTTT	CASSYGSQPQHF
-	TRBJ1-1	TRBV4-1	-	TGCGCCAGCAGCCACCCGGGCGACACTGAAGCTTTCTTT	CASSHPGDTEAFF
-	TRBJ1-1	TRBV6-1	-	TGTGCCAGCAGAGGATACAACAGGGTAACTGAAGCTTTCTTT	CASRGYNRVTEAFF
-	TRBJ1-2	TRBV5-1	-	TGCGCCAGCAGCTTGGTCAGGGGATATGGCTACACCTTC	CASSLVRGYGYTF
TRBD2	TRBJ2-1	TRBV12-5	-	TGTGCTAGTGGATGGGAGGGGCCCGCGTCGGAGCAGTTCTTC	CASGWEGPASEQFF
-	TRBJ1-2	TRBV6-5	few	TGTGCCAGCAGTTACTCGTCGTCCCTTTATGGCTACACCTTC	CASSYSSSLYGYTF
-	TRBJ2-2	TRBV4-3	many	TGCGCCAGCAGCCAAGTAGGGGGGGGGCCCGGGGAGCTGTTTTTT	CASSQVGGGPGELFF
TRBD1	TRBJ1-2	TRBV20-1	-	TGCAGTGCTGCCCAACCCCAGGGGGACGGCTACACCTTC	CSAAQPQGDGYTF
TRBD1	TRBJ1-1	TRBV20-1	-	TGCAGTGCTAGGGGCGTGGGCAGGGGGGAGAACACTGAAGCTTTCTTT	CSARGVGRGENTEAFF
-	TRBJ2-2	TRBV15	-	TGTGCCACCAGCAGAGGAGACGGGAACGGCGAGGAGCTGTTTTTT	CATSRGDGNGEELFF
-	TRBJ2-7	TRBV7-9	-	TGTGCCAGCAGCTTCCCCCGGACAGATTACGAGCAGTACTTC	CASSFPRTDYEQYF
-	TRBJ1-5	TRBV15	-	TGTGCCACCAGCAGAGCCGGGAGCAATCAGCCCCAGCATTTT	CATSRAGSNQPQHF
TRBD1	TRBJ2-3	TRBV18	few	TGTGCCAGCTCACCGGCCGACAGGGCGCAGTATTTT	CASSPADRAQYF
TRBD2	TRBJ2-2	TRBV5-1	few	TGCGCCAGCCGACTAGCGGGGAACTATAACACCGGGGAGCTGTTTTTT	CASRLAGNYNTGELFF
-	TRBJ2-6	TRBV20-1	few	TGCAGTGCTACAGGTCGGGGCGCTGGGGCCAACGTCCTGACTTTC	CSATGRGAGANVLTF
-	TRBJ2-6	TRBV19	few	TGTGCCAGTAGTACCGACATAACTGGGGCCAACGTCCTGACTTTC	CASSTDITGANVLTF
-	TRBJ1-2	TRBV27	-	TGTGCCAGCCGATCGGCAGGGCAGGAAGGCTACACCTTC	CASRSAGQEGYTF
-	TRBJ2-1	TRBV7-9	many	TGTGCCAGCAGATTAGACAGCTACAATGAGCAGTTCTTC	CASRLDSYNEQFF
-	TRBJ1-3	TRBV7-2	few	TGTGCCAGCAGCCCCAGGGCGGGGGACACCATATATTTT	CASSPRAGDTIYF